This T cell receptor (beta chain) appears in the sequencing data of a study of neurological immune-mediated disorders. Study-wide results and limits: No CDR3 amino acid sequences recurred among expanded clones across subjects, suggesting private repertoires in all groups.

This clonotype was counted ten times or more. Its antigen remains unknown. Germline CDR1 is SGHNT and CDR2 is YENEEA. The junction had 8 bases not matched to a gene; V was cut back by 4 bases and J by 7 bases. The CDR3 length is 15 residues. Specified time point: longitudinal time-point 3. PBMCs numbering 2 million and stored at -80 C yielded the unsorted libraries. The cDNA was generated through 5'RACE incorporating 10-nucleotide random UMIs. TCRdb analysed the 5' RACE reads with MiXCR anew, one entry per CDR3 protein. In the table there are roughly 100,000 distinct CDR3 sequences, about 10% of which are singletons.

This receptor was obtained from a female donor with HTLV-1-associated myelopathy (HAM/TSP). This chain connects TRBV11-3 to TRBJ2-1; TRBD2 matches 9 bases. Sequencing was carried out using PBMCs. The CDR3 loop is CASSSQGSGGNEQFF. CDR3 nucleotide sequence: TGTGCCAGCAGCTCCCAGGGTAGCGGGGGAAATGAGCAGTTCTTC.